This TCR beta chain stems from a study of cytomegalovirus exposure and HLA in healthy donors. The repertoire was sequenced with immunoSEQ multiplex PCR; TCRdb's copy has only in-frame clones and lacks some. This sample has 130,000 to 150,000 clones, with about 88% found just once. Germline loops: CDR1 SQVTM, CDR2 ANQGSEA. The junction had 8 bases not matched to a gene; V was cut back by 6 bases and J by 2 bases. The CDR3 is 14 residues long. The source material was PBMCs. The J gene is TRBJ1-2, the V gene TRBV29-1, with 8 bases matching TRBD1. The TCR sequence derives from a woman aged 18 to 35 in good health and CMV-seropositive. CDR3 DNA sequence: TGCAGCGTCCGCCCAGGGGGCACGAACTATGGCTACACCTTC. Translation gives CSVRPGGTNYGYTF.